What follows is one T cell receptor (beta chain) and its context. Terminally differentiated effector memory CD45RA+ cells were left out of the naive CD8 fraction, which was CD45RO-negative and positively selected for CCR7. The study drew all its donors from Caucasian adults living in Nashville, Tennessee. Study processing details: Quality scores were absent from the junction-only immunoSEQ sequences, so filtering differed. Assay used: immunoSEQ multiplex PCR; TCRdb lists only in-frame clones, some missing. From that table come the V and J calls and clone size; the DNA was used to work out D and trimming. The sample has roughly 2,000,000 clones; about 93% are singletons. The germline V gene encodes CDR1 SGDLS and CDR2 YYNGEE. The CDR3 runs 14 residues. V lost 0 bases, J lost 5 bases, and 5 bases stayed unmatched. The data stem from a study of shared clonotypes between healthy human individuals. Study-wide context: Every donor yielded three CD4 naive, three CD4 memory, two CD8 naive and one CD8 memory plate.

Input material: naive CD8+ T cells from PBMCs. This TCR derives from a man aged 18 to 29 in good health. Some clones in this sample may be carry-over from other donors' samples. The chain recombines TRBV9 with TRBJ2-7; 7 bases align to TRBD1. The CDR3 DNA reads TGTGCCAGCAGCGTAGCCGGGACAGATAACGAGCAGTACTTC. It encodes CASSVAGTDNEQYF.